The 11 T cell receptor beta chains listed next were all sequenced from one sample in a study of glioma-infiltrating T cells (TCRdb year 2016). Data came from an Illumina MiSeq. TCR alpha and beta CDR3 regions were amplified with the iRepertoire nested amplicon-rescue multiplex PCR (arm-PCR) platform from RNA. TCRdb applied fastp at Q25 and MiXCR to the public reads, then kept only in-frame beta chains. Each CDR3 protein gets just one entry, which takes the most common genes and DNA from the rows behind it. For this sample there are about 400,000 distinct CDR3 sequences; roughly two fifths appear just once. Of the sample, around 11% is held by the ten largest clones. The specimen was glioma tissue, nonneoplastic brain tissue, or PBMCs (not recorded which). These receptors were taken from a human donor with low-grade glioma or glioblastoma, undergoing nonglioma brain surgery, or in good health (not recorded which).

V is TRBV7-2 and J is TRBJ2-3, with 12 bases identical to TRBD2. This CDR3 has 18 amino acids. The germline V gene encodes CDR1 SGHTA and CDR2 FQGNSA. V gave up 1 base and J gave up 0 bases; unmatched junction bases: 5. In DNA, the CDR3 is TGTGCCAGCAGCTTAGGGACTAGCGGGAATCCTAGCACAGATACGCAGTATTTT. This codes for CASSLGTSGNPSTDTQYF.

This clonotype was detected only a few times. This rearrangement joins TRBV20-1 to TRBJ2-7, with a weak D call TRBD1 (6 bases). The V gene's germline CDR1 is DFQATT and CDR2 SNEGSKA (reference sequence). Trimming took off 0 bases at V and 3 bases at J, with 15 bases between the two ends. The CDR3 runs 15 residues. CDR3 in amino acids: CSARDLTGHDYEQYF. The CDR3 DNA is TGCAGTGCTAGAGATCTTACGGGACACGACTACGAGCAGTACTTC.

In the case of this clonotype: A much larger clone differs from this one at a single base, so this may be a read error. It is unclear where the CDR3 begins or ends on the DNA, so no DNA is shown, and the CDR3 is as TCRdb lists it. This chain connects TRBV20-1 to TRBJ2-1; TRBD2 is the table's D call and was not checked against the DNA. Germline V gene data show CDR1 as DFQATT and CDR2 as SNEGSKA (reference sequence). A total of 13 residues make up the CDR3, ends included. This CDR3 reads CSARDRVGLGASF.

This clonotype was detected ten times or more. For the CDR3, the DNA is TGTGCCAGCAGCGGGACTAGCGGGACGAGCACAGATACGCAGTATTTT. Translation gives CASSGTSGTSTDTQYF. V gene TRBV7-2 combines with J gene TRBJ2-3; 13 nucleotides align to TRBD2. The germline CDR1 and CDR2 sequences are SGHTA and FQGNSA. CDR3 size: 16 residues. V shed 5 bases and J 0 bases; nucleotides not matched to a gene: 2.

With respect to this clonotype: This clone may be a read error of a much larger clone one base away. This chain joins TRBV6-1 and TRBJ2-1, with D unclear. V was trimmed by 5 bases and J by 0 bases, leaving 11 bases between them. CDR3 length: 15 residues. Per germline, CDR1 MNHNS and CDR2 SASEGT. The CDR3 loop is CASSRAYLSYNEQFF. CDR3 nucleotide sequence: TGTGCCAGCAGTCGAGCTTATCTCTCCTACAATGAGCAGTTCTTC.

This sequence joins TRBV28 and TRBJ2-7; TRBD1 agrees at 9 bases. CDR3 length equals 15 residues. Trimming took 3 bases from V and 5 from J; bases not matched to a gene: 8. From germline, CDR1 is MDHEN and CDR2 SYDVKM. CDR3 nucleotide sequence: TGTGCCAGCAGTTTTTGGGGACAGGGTAGCAACGAGCAGTACTTC. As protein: CASSFWGQGSNEQYF.

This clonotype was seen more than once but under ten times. The CDR3 sequence: CASYPGGLKGATDTQYF. The DNA for the CDR3 is TGTGCCAGCTACCCCGGTGGCTTGAAGGGGGCCACAGATACGCAGTATTTT. The genes are TRBV28 and TRBJ2-3; 7 nucleotides line up with TRBD1. This CDR3 has 17 amino acids. The junction had 16 bases not matched to a gene; V was cut back by 8 bases and J by 2 bases. Germline V gene sequence: CDR1 MDHEN, CDR2 SYDVKM.

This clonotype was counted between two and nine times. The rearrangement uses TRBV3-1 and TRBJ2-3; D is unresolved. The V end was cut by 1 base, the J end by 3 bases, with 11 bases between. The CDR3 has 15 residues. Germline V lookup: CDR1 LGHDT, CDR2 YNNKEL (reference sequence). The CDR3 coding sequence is TGTGCCAGCAGCCAAGGCACAACCGGGACAGATACGCAGTATTTT. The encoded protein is CASSQGTTGTDTQYF.

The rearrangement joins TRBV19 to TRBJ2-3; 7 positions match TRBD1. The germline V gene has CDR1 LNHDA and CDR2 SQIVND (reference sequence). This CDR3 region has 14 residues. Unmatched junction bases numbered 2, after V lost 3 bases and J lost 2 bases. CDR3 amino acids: CASSIDRATDTQYF. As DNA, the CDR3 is TGTGCCAGTAGTATCGACAGGGCCACAGATACGCAGTATTTT. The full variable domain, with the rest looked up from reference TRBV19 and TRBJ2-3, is DGGITQSPKYLFRKEGQNVTLSCEQNLNHDAMYWYRQDPGQGLRLIYYSQIVNDFQKGDIAEGYSVSREKKESFPLTVTSAQKNPTAFYLCASSIDRATDTQYFGPGTRLTVL.

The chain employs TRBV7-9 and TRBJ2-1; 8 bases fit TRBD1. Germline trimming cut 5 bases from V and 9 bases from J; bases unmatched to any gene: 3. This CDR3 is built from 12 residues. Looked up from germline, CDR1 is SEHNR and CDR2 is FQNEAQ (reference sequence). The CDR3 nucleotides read TGTGCCAGCAGCCCAGGGGGCCGTGAGCAGTTCTTC. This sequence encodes CASSPGGREQFF.

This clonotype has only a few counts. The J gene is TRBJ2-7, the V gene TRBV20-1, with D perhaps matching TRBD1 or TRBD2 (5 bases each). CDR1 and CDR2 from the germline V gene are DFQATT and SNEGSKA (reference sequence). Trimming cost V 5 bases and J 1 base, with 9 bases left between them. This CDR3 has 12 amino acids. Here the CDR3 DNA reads TGCAGTGCTCTGGGGGATTCCTACGAGCAGTACTTC. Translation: CSALGDSYEQYF.